This paragraph covers one TCR beta chain sequence. Its antigen is unknown. CDR3 size: 17 residues. V was pared by 5 bases and J by 2 bases, with 21 bases between. Germline V gene sequence: CDR1 MNHEY, CDR2 SVGAGI. As the template, RNA transcripts were used to amplify TCR beta CDR3 regions. HTBI-primed RT-PCR formed the first round, and a multiplex PCR formed the second. TCRdb called the multiplex PCR reads again in MiXCR, with one record for every CDR3 protein. The table lists about 240,000 distinct CDR3 sequences, 45% of them singletons. This sample was included in a study of Graves' ophthalmopathy and Graves' hyperthyroidism. Broader study findings: Clonotypes were expanded in thyroid at above 0.001 frequency, and most also appeared in blood.

The source is an adult man with Graves' ophthalmopathy. The sample comprised peripheral blood. The chain couples TRBV6-5 to TRBJ1-2, with D possibly being TRBD1 (6 bases). CDR3 amino acids: CASSEEGGSIPNYGYTF. The DNA of the CDR3 is TGTGCCAGCAGTGAAGAAGGGGGAAGCATCCCAAACTATGGCTACACCTTC.